This T cell receptor beta chain was captured in a study of cytomegalovirus exposure and HLA in healthy donors. Germline V lookup: CDR1 LNHDA, CDR2 SQIVND (reference sequence). With V trimmed by 0 bases and J by 4 bases, 5 bases remained unmatched. This CDR3 has 17 residues. Researchers ran the PCR with 60 Vbeta and 13 Jbeta primers. Assay used: immunoSEQ multiplex PCR; TCRdb lists only in-frame clones, some missing. The data hold some 150,000 clones, with about three quarters observed a single time. The rearrangement links TRBV19 to TRBJ2-3, with 12 bases fitting TRBD2. Sequencing was performed on PBMCs. The TCR sequence derives from a middle-aged man in good health and CMV-seropositive. CDR3 bases: TGTGCCAGTAGTATAGAGCGGACTAGCGGGATCTCAGATACGCAGTATTTT. The encoded protein is CASSIERTSGISDTQYF.